The 10 T cell receptor beta chains in this list originate from one sample, sequenced in a study of cytomegalovirus exposure and HLA in healthy donors (dated by TCRdb to about 2017). The library was generated by the immunoSEQ multiplex PCR assay. For the multiplex PCR, a mixture combining 60 forward primers for TCR Vbeta segments and 13 reverse primers for TCR Jbeta segments was used. The table comes from immuneACCESS by way of TCRdb, which keeps in-frame sequences with V and J called. Part of the clones is missing from these tables; in studies checked, under half for an unresolved V gene and the rest for unknown reasons. Present in this sample are some 71,000 clones, more than 75% of which were seen just once. Over 2.5% of the sample lies in the top ten. Sequences were obtained from PBMCs. These receptors originate from a man younger than 35 in good health and CMV-seronegative.

The V call is TRBV14, the J call TRBJ2-3; 12 bases fit TRBD2. This CDR3 has 16 residues. CDR1 is SGHDN, CDR2 FVKESK, per germline. The V gene end was trimmed by 4 bases and the J gene end by 2 bases; junction bases not matched to a gene: 4. The DNA of the CDR3 is TGTGCCAGCAGCCCTCGACTAGCGGGGGCCACAGATACGCAGTATTTT. Protein product: CASSPRLAGATDTQYF.

Here the CDR3 reads CASSEAEGLAGATNTGELFF. CDR3 coding DNA: TGTGCCAGCAGTGAAGCGGAGGGACTAGCGGGGGCTACGAACACCGGGGAGCTGTTTTTT. The chain uses TRBV2 and TRBJ2-2; 14 bases align to TRBD2. The germline CDR1 and CDR2 sequences are SNHLY and FYNNEI. The CDR3 has 20 amino acids. The V and J ends lost 0 bases and 0 bases, in that order; junction bases with no gene match: 6.

The genes are TRBV2 and TRBJ2-5, with 7 bases that match TRBD2. The CDR3 has 14 amino acids. The germline V gene has CDR1 SNHLY and CDR2 FYNNEI. V trimming: 1 base; J trimming: 2 bases; junction bases outside the gene matches: 1. The CDR3 region has the DNA TGTGCCAGCAGTGAAGGCGGGGGTCAAGAGACCCAGTACTTC. Encoded protein: CASSEGGGQETQYF.

The rearrangement joins TRBV5-4 to TRBJ1-2, with no clear D. The CDR3 extends over 13 amino acids. Trimming removed 3 bases at V and 8 bases at J, with 14 bases between. The germline CDR1 and CDR2 sequences are SGHNT and YYREEE (reference sequence). The CDR3 nucleotides are TGTGCCAGCAGCTCAAACATCGATGTCGGCTACACCTTC. As protein: CASSSNIDVGYTF.

On this clone: The limits of the CDR3 on the DNA are not certain, so only TCRdb's listed CDR3 is given. The CDR3 sequence: CASSLGGSNRFFGETQYF. V and J are TRBV5-1 and TRBJ2-5; the D call of TRBD2 is as the table states it, not checked on the DNA. The CDR3 is 18 residues long, counting both termini. Per germline, CDR1 SGHRS and CDR2 YFSETQ.

This clone was seen more than once but under ten times. V is TRBV6-1 and J is TRBJ1-5; tentatively, D is TRBD1 (5 bases). Germline CDR1 reads MNHNS; CDR2 reads SASEGT. The CDR3 is 16 amino acids. Between the trimmed V and J ends, which lost 0 bases and 1 base, there was a span of 10 bases. DNA of the CDR3: TGTGCCAGCAGTGAAGCGCCAGGGCGGAGCAATCAGCCCCAGCATTTT. It codes for CASSEAPGRSNQPQHF.

This chain joins TRBV11-2 and TRBJ2-7, with 9 nucleotides matching TRBD1. This CDR3 is 15 amino acids long. V was clipped by 4 bases and J by 5 bases; unmatched bases: 9. CDR1 and CDR2 from the germline V gene are SGHAT and FQNNGV. CDR3 nucleotides: TGTGCCAGCAGCTCTCCCGGGACAGGGAATAACGAGCAGTACTTC. Residues: CASSSPGTGNNEQYF.

The chain has TRBV25-1 and TRBJ2-3; 8 bases are a match to TRBD1. Germline CDR1 and CDR2: MGHDK and SYGVNS. Germline trimming cut 4 bases from V and 3 bases from J; bases unmatched to any gene: 6. This CDR3 has 15 residues. In DNA, the CDR3 is TGTGCCAGCAGTGCCCCGGGACAGGCGACAGATACGCAGTATTTT. Protein: CASSAPGQATDTQYF.

The chain uses TRBV28 and TRBJ2-6, with a tentative D call TRBD1 (5 bases). Germline lookup yields CDR1 MDHEN and CDR2 SYDVKM. The length of the CDR3 is 15 residues. V was pared by 5 bases and J by 2 bases, with 10 bases between. CDR3 sequence: CASSPGWPGANVLTF. DNA for the CDR3: TGTGCCAGCAGTCCAGGGTGGCCTGGGGCCAACGTCCTGACTTTC.

This chain joins TRBV11-2 and TRBJ1-1; D unresolved. The V gene's germline CDR1 is SGHAT and CDR2 FQNNGV. Trimming pared 0 bases from V and 5 bases from J, leaving 13 bases between. CDR3 length: 15 residues. Here the CDR3 DNA reads TGTGCCAGCAGCTTAGATCGCCGGGGAGGGACTGAAGCTTTCTTT. This codes for CASSLDRRGGTEAFF.